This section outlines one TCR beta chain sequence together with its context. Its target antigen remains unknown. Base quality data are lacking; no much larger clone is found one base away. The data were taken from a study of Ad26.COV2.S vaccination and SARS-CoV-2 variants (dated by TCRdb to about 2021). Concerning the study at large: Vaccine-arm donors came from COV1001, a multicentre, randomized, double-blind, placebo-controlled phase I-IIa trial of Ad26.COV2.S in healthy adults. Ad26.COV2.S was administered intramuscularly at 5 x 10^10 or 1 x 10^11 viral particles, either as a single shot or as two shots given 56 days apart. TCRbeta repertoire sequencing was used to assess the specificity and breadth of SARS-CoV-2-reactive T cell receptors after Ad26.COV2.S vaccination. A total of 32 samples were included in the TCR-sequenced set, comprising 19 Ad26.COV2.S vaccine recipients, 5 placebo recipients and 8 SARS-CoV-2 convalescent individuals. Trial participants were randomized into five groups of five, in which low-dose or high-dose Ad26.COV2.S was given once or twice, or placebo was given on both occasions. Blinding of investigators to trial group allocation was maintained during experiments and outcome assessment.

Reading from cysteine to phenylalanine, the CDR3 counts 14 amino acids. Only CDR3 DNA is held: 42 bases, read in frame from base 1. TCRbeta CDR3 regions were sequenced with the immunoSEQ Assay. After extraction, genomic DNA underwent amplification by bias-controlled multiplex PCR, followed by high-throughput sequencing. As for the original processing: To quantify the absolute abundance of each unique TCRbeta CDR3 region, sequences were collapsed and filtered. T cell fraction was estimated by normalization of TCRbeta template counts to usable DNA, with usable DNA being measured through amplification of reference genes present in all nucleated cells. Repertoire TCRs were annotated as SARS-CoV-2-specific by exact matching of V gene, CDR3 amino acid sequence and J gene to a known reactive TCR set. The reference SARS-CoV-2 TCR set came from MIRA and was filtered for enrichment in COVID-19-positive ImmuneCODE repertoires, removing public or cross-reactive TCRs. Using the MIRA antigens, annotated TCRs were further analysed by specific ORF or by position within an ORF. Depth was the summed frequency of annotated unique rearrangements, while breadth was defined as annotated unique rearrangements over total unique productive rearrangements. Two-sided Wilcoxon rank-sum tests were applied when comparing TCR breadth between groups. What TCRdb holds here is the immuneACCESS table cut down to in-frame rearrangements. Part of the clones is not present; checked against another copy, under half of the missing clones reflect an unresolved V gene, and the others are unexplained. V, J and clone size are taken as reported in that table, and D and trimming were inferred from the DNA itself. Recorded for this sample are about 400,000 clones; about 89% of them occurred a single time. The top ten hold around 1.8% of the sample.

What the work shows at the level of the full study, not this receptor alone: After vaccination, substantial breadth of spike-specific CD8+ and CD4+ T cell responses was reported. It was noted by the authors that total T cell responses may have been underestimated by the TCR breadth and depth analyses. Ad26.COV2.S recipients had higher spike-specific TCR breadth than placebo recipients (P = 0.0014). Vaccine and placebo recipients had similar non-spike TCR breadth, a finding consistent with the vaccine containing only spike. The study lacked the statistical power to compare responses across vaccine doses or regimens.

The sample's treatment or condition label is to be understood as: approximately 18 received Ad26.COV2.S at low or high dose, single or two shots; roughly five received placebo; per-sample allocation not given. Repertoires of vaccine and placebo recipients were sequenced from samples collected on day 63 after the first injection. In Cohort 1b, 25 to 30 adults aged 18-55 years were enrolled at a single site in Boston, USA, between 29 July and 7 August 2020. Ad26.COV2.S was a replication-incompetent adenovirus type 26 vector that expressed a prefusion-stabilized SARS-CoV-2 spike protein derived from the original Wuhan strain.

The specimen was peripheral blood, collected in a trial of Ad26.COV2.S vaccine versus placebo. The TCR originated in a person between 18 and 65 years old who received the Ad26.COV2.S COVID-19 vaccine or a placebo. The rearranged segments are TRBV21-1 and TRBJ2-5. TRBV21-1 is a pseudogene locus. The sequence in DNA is TGTGCCAGCAGCAAACGGATGGAAAAAGAGACCCAGTACTTC. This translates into CASSKRMEKETQYF.